This T cell receptor (beta chain) came from a study of blood T cell repertoires in COVID-19. Study information: T cells, B-cell-depleted T cells, or PBMCs provided the cDNA or gDNA that served as material.

This CDR3 comprises 15 residues. The germline V gene has CDR1 SNHLY and CDR2 FYNNEI. J was trimmed by 3 bases and V by 1 base; bases with no gene match: 3. Sequencing used immunoSEQ multiplex PCR; TCRdb keeps in-frame clones, though not all of them. This table holds about 97,000 clones, roughly nine tenths found once. This clonotype was sampled from a man aged 55 to 70 with acute or convalescent COVID-19. The rearrangement uses TRBV2 and TRBJ1-5; TRBD1 agrees at 7 bases. Sequencing was done on a sample of peripheral blood. The CDR3: CASSEEGTDNQPQHF. In DNA, the CDR3 is TGTGCCAGCAGTGAAGAAGGGACAGACAATCAGCCCCAGCATTTT.